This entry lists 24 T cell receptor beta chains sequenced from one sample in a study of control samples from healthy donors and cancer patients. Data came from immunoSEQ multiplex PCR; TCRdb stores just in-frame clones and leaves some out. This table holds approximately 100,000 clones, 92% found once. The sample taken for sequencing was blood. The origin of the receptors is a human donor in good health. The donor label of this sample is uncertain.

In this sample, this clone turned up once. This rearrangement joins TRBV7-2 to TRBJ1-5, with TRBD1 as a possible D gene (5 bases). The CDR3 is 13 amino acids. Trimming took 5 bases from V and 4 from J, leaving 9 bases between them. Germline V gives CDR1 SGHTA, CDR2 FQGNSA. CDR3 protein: CASSRRTNQPQHF. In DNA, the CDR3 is TGTGCCAGCAGCCGCAGGACAAATCAGCCCCAGCATTTT.

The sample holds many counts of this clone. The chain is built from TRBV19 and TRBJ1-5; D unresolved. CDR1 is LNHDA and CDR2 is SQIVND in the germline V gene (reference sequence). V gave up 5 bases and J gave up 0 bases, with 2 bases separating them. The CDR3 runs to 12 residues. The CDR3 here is CASSDSNQPQHF. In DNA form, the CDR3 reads TGTGCCAGTAGTGATAGCAATCAGCCCCAGCATTTT. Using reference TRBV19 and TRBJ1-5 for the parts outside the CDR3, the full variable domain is DGGITQSPKYLFRKEGQNVTLSCEQNLNHDAMYWYRQDPGQGLRLIYYSQIVNDFQKGDIAEGYSVSREKKESFPLTVTSAQKNPTAFYLCASSDSNQPQHFGDGTRLSIL.

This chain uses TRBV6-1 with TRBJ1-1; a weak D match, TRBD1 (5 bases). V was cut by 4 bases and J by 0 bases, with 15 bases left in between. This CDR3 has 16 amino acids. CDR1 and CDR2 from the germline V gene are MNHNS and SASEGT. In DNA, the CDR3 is TGTGCCAGCAGTGCGGTCAGGGAAGTTTTGAACACTGAAGCTTTCTTT. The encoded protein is CASSAVREVLNTEAFF.

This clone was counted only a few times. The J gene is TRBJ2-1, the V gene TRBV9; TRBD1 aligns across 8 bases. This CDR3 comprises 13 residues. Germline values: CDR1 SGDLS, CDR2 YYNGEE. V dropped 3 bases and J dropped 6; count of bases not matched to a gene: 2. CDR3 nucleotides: TGTGCCAGCAGCGGTGACAGGGGCAATGAGCAGTTCTTC. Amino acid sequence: CASSGDRGNEQFF. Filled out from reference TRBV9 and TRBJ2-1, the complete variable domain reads DSGVTQTPKHLITATGQRVTLRCSPRSGDLSVYWYQQSLDQGLQFLIQYYNGEERAKGNILERFSAQQFPDLHSELNLSSLELGDSALYFCASSGDRGNEQFFGPGTRLTVL.

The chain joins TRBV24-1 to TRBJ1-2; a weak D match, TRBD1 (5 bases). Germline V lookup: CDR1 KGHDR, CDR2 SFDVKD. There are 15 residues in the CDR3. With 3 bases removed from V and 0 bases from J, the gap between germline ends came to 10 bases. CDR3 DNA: TGTGCCACCAGTGATCCCCAGGGAACTAACTATGGCTACACCTTC. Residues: CATSDPQGTNYGYTF.

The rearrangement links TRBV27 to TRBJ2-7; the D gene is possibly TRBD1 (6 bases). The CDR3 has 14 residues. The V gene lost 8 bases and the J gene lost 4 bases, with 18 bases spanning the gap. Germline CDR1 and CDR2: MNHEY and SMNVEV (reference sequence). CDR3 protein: CASVRRGGGYEQYF. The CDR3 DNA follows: TGTGCCAGCGTCAGGAGAGGGGGTGGTTACGAGCAGTACTTC.

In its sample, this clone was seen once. The DNA of the CDR3 is TGCGCCAGCAGCGGAGGGTCTAGCGGGTACAATGAGCAGTTCTTC. Protein product: CASSGGSSGYNEQFF. The chain carries TRBV5-1 and TRBJ2-1; TRBD2 agrees at 8 bases. The germline V gene has CDR1 SGHRS and CDR2 YFSETQ. Germline trimming cut 4 bases from V and 4 bases from J; bases unmatched to any gene: 7. The CDR3 sequence is 15 residues long.

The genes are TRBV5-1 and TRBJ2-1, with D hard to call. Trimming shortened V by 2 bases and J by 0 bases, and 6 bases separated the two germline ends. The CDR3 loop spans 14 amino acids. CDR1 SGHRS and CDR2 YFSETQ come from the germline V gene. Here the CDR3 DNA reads TGCGCCAGCAGCTTAAGCAACTCCTACAATGAGCAGTTCTTC. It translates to CASSLSNSYNEQFF.

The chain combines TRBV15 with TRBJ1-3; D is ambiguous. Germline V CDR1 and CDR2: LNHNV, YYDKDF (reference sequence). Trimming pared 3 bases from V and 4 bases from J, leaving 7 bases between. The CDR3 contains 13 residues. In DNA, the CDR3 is TGTGCCACCAGCAGGCCTCAGGGAAACACCATATATTTT. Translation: CATSRPQGNTIYF.

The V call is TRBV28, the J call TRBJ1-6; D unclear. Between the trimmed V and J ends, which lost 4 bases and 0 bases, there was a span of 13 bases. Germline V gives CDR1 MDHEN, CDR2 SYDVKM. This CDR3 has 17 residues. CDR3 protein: CASSSDTTSSYNSPLHF. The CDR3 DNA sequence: TGTGCCAGCAGTTCTGACACCACGAGCTCCTATAATTCACCCCTCCACTTT.

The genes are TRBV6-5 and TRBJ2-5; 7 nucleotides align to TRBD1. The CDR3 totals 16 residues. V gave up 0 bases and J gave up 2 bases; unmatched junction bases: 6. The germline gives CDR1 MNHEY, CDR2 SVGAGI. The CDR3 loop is CASSYSIGRGQETQYF. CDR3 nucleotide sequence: TGTGCCAGCAGTTACTCGATAGGCAGGGGGCAAGAGACCCAGTACTTC.

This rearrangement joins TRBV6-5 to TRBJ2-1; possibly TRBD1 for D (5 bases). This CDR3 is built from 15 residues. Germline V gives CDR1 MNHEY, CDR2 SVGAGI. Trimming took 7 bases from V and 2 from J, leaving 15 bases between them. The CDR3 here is CASTFDRATYNEQFF. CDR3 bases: TGTGCCAGCACCTTCGACAGAGCGACCTACAATGAGCAGTTCTTC.

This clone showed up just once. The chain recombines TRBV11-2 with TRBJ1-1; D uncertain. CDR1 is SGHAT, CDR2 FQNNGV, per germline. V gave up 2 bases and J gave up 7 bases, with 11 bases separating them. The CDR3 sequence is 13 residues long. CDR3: CASSLTGAGEAFF. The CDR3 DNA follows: TGTGCCAGCAGCTTAACGGGAGCGGGTGAAGCTTTCTTT.

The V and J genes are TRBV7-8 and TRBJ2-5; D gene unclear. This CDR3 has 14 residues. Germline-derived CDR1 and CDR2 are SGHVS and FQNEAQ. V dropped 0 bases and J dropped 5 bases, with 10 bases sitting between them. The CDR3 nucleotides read TGTGCCAGCAGCTTAGCCCCCCGCGGTGAGACCCAGTACTTC. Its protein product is CASSLAPRGETQYF.

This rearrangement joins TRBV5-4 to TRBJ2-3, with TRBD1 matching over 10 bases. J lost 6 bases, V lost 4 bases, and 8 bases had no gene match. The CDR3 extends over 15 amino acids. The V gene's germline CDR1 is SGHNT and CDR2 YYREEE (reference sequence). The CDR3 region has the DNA TGTGCCAGCAGCGGGCGGACAGGGGGTTCTGATACGCAGTATTTT. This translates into CASSGRTGGSDTQYF.

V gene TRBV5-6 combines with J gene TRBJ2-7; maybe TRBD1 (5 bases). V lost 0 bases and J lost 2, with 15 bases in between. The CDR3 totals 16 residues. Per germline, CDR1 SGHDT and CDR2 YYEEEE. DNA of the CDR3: TGTGCCAGCAGCTTGGGGCAGGGATTTGAAGCCTACGAGCAGTACTTC. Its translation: CASSLGQGFEAYEQYF.

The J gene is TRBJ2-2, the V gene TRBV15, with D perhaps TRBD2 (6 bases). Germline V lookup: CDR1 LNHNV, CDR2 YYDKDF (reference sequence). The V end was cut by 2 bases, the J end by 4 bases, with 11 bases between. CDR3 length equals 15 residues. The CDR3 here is CATSRQSGGTGELFF. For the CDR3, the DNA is TGTGCCACCAGCAGACAGTCCGGGGGCACCGGGGAGCTGTTTTTT.

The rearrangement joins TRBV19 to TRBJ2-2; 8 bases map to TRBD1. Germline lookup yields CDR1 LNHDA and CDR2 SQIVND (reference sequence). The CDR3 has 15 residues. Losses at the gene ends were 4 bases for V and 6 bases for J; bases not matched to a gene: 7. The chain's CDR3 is CASSKPGQVPGELFF. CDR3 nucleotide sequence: TGTGCCAGTAGTAAACCGGGACAGGTACCCGGGGAGCTGTTTTTT. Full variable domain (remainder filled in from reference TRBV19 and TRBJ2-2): DGGITQSPKYLFRKEGQNVTLSCEQNLNHDAMYWYRQDPGQGLRLIYYSQIVNDFQKGDIAEGYSVSREKKESFPLTVTSAQKNPTAFYLCASSKPGQVPGELFFGEGSRLTVL.

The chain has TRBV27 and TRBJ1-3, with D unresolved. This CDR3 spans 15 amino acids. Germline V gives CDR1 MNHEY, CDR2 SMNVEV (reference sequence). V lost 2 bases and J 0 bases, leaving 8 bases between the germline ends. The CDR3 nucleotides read TGTGCCAGCAGTTTAAGACGGGACTCTGGAAACACCATATATTTT. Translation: CASSLRRDSGNTIYF.

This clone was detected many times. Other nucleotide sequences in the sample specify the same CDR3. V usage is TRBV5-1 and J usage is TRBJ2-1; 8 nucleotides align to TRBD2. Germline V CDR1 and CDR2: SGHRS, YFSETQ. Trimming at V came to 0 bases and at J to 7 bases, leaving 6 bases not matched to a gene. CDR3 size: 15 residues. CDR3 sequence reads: CASSLVGTSSNEQFF. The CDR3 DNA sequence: TGCGCCAGCAGCTTGGTTGGGACTAGTTCAAATGAGCAGTTCTTC. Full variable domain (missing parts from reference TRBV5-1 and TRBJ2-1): KAGVTQTPRYLIKTRGQQVTLSCSPISGHRSVSWYQQTPGQGLQFLFEYFSETQRNKGNFPGRFSGRQFSNSRSEMNVSTLELGDSALYLCASSLVGTSSNEQFFGPGTRLTVL.

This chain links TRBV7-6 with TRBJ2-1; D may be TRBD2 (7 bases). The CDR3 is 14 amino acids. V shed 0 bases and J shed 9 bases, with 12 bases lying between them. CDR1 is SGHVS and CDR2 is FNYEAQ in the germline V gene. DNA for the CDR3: TGTGCCAGCAGCTTAGCGGGAGGGGGTGGTGAGCAGTTCTTC. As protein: CASSLAGGGGEQFF.

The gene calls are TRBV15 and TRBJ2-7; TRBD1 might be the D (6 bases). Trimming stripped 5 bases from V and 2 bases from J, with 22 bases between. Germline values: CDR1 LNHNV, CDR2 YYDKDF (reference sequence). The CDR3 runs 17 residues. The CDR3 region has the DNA TGTGCCACCAGCGCACTCTTCCAGGGGAGACTCGCCTACGAGCAGTACTTC. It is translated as CATSALFQGRLAYEQYF.

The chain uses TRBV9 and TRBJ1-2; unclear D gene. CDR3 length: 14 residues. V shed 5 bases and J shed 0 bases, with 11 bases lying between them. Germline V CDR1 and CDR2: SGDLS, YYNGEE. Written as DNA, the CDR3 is TGTGCCAGCAGGGAAGAACAGACTAACTATGGCTACACCTTC. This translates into CASREEQTNYGYTF.

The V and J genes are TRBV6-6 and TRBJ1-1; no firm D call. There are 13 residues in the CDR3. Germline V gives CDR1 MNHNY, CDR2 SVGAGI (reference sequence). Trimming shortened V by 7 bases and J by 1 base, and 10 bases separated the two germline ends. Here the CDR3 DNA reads TGTGCCAGCACCCTTTCCGGGAACACTGAAGCTTTCTTT. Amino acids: CASTLSGNTEAFF.